Following are 27 T cell receptor beta chains from one sample sequenced in a study of blood T cell repertoires in COVID-19. TCRdb keeps only in-frame clones here, not all; method: immunoSEQ multiplex PCR. The top ten clones hold 4.1% of a sample with 200,000 to 300,000 clones, around nine tenths of them seen once. Sequences were obtained from PBMCs or T cells enriched from blood (not recorded which). These receptors came from a woman aged 25 to 39 who had recovered from COVID-19.

The chain joins TRBV6-5 to TRBJ1-2; possible D gene TRBD1, 6 bases. CDR3 length: 13 residues. Germline V gives CDR1 MNHEY, CDR2 SVGAGI. Trimming removed 4 bases from V and 8 bases from J, with 14 bases in between. Here the CDR3 reads CASSSEGDRGYTF. For the CDR3, the DNA is TGTGCCAGCAGTTCTGAGGGGGATCGAGGCTACACCTTC.

This clone turned up a few times. V is TRBV4-2 and J is TRBJ1-2, with D perhaps TRBD1 (6 bases). The germline gives CDR1 LGHNA, CDR2 YNFKEQ. The CDR3 length is 15 residues. Trimming removed 3 bases from V and 2 bases from J, with 13 bases in between. CDR3 nucleotides: TGTGCCAGCAGCCAGGCTTTAGGACAGAACTATGGCTACACCTTC. It codes for CASSQALGQNYGYTF.

The gene calls are TRBV6-5 and TRBJ2-7; 13 bases match TRBD2. V gave up 2 bases and J gave up 5 bases; unmatched junction bases: 0. The CDR3 extends over 14 amino acids. Germline V CDR1 and CDR2: MNHEY, SVGAGI. The CDR3 here is CASSYTSGRDEQYF. In DNA form, the CDR3 reads TGTGCCAGCAGTTACACTAGCGGGAGGGACGAGCAGTACTTC.

The CDR3, as DNA: TGTGCCAGCAGTTTACAGGAGAAGGGACAGAGATCCTACGAGCAGTACTTC. This gives the protein CASSLQEKGQRSYEQYF. This chain joins TRBV28 and TRBJ2-7; 7 positions agree with TRBD1. The CDR3 is 17 amino acids. The V segment lost 2 bases and the J segment 1 base; nucleotides outside the gene matches: 11. Germline CDR1 and CDR2: MDHEN and SYDVKM. Variable domain in full (rest from reference TRBV28 and TRBJ2-7): DVKVTQSSRYLVKRTGEKVFLECVQDMDHENMFWYRQDPGLGLRLIYFSYDVKMKEKGDIPEGYSVSREKKERFSLILESASTNQTSMYLCASSLQEKGQRSYEQYFGPGTRLTVT.

The chain couples TRBV19 to TRBJ1-1; 8 bases map to TRBD1. CDR1 and CDR2 (germline): LNHDA, SQIVND (reference sequence). With V trimmed by 4 bases and J by 4 bases, 8 bases remained unmatched. The CDR3 is made up of 15 amino acids. The CDR3 coding sequence is TGTGCCAGTAGTAACGGACAGGGATGGGGCACTGAAGCTTTCTTT. This encodes CASSNGQGWGTEAFF. The full variable domain, with the rest looked up from reference TRBV19 and TRBJ1-1, is DGGITQSPKYLFRKEGQNVTLSCEQNLNHDAMYWYRQDPGQGLRLIYYSQIVNDFQKGDIAEGYSVSREKKESFPLTVTSAQKNPTAFYLCASSNGQGWGTEAFFGQGTRLTVV.

The J gene is TRBJ1-6, the V gene TRBV6-1, with D maybe TRBD1 (5 bases). Trimming took 3 bases from V and 4 from J, leaving 10 bases between them. There are 15 residues in the CDR3. Germline V gene sequence: CDR1 MNHNS, CDR2 SASEGT. CDR3 loop: CASSEGQGYNSPLHF. DNA of the CDR3: TGTGCCAGCAGTGAGGGGCAGGGTTATAATTCACCCCTCCACTTT.

The chain recombines TRBV4-1 with TRBJ1-5, with 8 nucleotides matching TRBD1. The CDR3 is 16 residues long. Germline V gene sequence: CDR1 MGHRA, CDR2 YSYEKL. V gave up 4 bases and J gave up 6 bases; unmatched junction bases: 11. CDR3 in DNA: TGCGCCAGCAGCCCATTGCCAGGGGGCGGGGGTCAGCCCCAGCATTTT. This gives the protein CASSPLPGGGGQPQHF.

This chain joins TRBV13 and TRBJ1-1; TRBD1 aligns across 10 bases. V lost 5 bases and J lost 5; bases outside the gene matches: 5. The CDR3 is 14 amino acids. Germline values: CDR1 PRHDT, CDR2 FYEKMQ (reference sequence). The CDR3 sequence is CASSKDRGRTEAFF. In DNA, the CDR3 is TGTGCCAGCAGCAAAGACAGGGGGCGGACTGAAGCTTTCTTT.

The chain is built from TRBV7-8 and TRBJ1-2, with D hard to call. Trimming pared 4 bases from V and 6 bases from J, leaving 15 bases between. The CDR3 has 14 amino acids. CDR1 is SGHVS and CDR2 is FQNEAQ in the germline V gene. CDR3 loop: CASSSSGSYDGYTF. CDR3 nucleotide sequence: TGTGCCAGCAGCTCGTCGGGGTCCTACGATGGCTACACCTTC.

The chain joins TRBV9 to TRBJ1-5; D is unresolved. CDR1 SGDLS and CDR2 YYNGEE come from the germline V gene. The CDR3 totals 13 residues. The V end was cut by 3 bases, the J end by 10 bases, with 14 bases between. Written as DNA, the CDR3 is TGTGCCAGCAGCGCCCGAGGATTAGGTCCCCAGCATTTT. Residues: CASSARGLGPQHF. Filled out from reference TRBV9 and TRBJ1-5, the complete variable domain reads DSGVTQTPKHLITATGQRVTLRCSPRSGDLSVYWYQQSLDQGLQFLIQYYNGEERAKGNILERFSAQQFPDLHSELNLSSLELGDSALYFCASSARGLGPQHFGDGTRLSIL.

In nucleotides, the CDR3 is TGTGCCAGCAGCAGATCCGGGACAGGGGGAGGTCAGCCCCAGCATTTT. This codes for CASSRSGTGGGQPQHF. The chain combines TRBV7-2 with TRBJ1-5, with 11 bases that match TRBD1. This CDR3 has 16 residues. Germline V gene lookup returns CDR1 SGHTA and CDR2 FQGNSA. V was pared by 5 bases and J by 6 bases, with 9 bases of the junction left unmatched.

This clone was found a few times. The chain uses TRBV6-1 and TRBJ2-5, with 15 bases matching TRBD2. The junction had 14 bases not matched to a gene; V was cut back by 2 bases and J by 4 bases. Germline V gene lookup returns CDR1 MNHNS and CDR2 SASEGT. This CDR3 is built from 20 residues. The CDR3 sequence: CASSETAFRSGLAGGETQYF. The CDR3 DNA sequence: TGTGCCAGCAGTGAAACAGCCTTTAGGTCGGGACTAGCGGGAGGAGAGACCCAGTACTTC.

This rearrangement joins TRBV5-1 to TRBJ2-5; D possibly corresponds to TRBD1 (5 bases). Trimming removed 0 bases from V and 6 bases from J, with 12 bases in between. Germline CDR1 is SGHRS and CDR2 is YFSETQ. This CDR3 comprises 14 residues. This chain's CDR3 is CASSLDGMGQTQYF. The CDR3 bases are TGCGCCAGCAGCTTGGACGGAATGGGGCAGACCCAGTACTTC.

With regard to this clone: The sample has other DNA sequences that encode this CDR3 too. The chain carries TRBV11-2 and TRBJ2-5; D ambiguous. Looked up from germline, CDR1 is SGHAT and CDR2 is FQNNGV. The CDR3 sequence is 14 residues long. V lost 2 bases to trimming and J lost 1 base, with 8 bases between them. In DNA, the CDR3 is TGTGCCAGCAGCTTACAAGCATTCCAAGAGACCCAGTACTTC. It is translated as CASSLQAFQETQYF.

V usage is TRBV5-1 and J usage is TRBJ2-3, with 7 bases lining up with TRBD1. The CDR3 runs to 18 residues. The J segment lost 0 bases and the V segment lost 5 bases, leaving 15 bases of the junction unmatched. Germline V gene sequence: CDR1 SGHRS, CDR2 YFSETQ. CDR3 bases: TGCGCCAGCAGTCTCGGGTCCACAGGGGCGAAGAGCACAGATACGCAGTATTTT. It specifies CASSLGSTGAKSTDTQYF.

The rearrangement joins TRBV29-1 to TRBJ1-6, with a possible D match to TRBD1 (5 bases). This CDR3 spans 12 amino acids. V lost 4 bases and J 8 bases, leaving 9 bases between the germline ends. CDR1 and CDR2 from the germline V gene are SQVTM and ANQGSEA. In DNA form, the CDR3 reads TGCAGCGTTGGATCGGGGGATTCACCCCTCCACTTT. This gives the protein CSVGSGDSPLHF.

The V gene is TRBV28, the J gene TRBJ1-3; TRBD1 aligns across 10 bases. The CDR3 is 15 residues long. Germline trimming cut 3 bases from V and 7 bases from J; bases unmatched to any gene: 6. Germline CDR1 is MDHEN and CDR2 is SYDVKM. CDR3 amino acids: CASSLDRGTWNTIYF. DNA for the CDR3: TGTGCCAGCAGTTTGGACAGGGGGACCTGGAACACCATATATTTT.

V gene TRBV11-2 combines with J gene TRBJ1-3, with D possibly TRBD1 on 6 matching bases. V lost 0 bases, J lost 0 bases, and 12 bases lay in between. The CDR3 length is 17 residues. Germline V gene data show CDR1 as SGHAT and CDR2 as FQNNGV. The CDR3, as DNA: TGTGCCAGCAGCTTAGATCTACAGGGCGGCTCTGGAAACACCATATATTTT. Its translation is CASSLDLQGGSGNTIYF.

The chain employs TRBV2 and TRBJ1-2, with D unclear. The CDR3 is 14 residues long. Germline assignment: CDR1 SNHLY and CDR2 FYNNEI. V shed 7 bases and J shed 3 bases, with 15 bases lying between them. This CDR3 reads CASMEPGWDYGYTF. The CDR3 region has the DNA TGTGCCAGCATGGAGCCGGGATGGGACTATGGCTACACCTTC.

The genes are TRBV3-1 (or the pseudogene TRBV3-2) and TRBJ1-1; D unclear. V was shortened by 7 bases and J by 10 bases, with 16 bases between the two germline ends. This CDR3 is built from 12 residues. Germline V gene data show CDR1 as LGHDT and CDR2 as YNNKEL (reference sequence). This CDR3 reads CASKGEVTGAFF. The CDR3 bases are TGTGCCAGCAAAGGAGAGGTAACGGGAGCTTTCTTT.

The chain combines TRBV6-5 with TRBJ1-2; the match to TRBD1 covers 7 bases. The CDR3 spans 13 residues. V shed 7 bases and J 4 bases; nucleotides not matched to a gene: 6. Looked up from germline, CDR1 is MNHEY and CDR2 is SVGAGI. CDR3 sequence (DNA): TGTGCCAGCACCCGGACAGGCGTCTATGGCTACACCTTC. Protein product: CASTRTGVYGYTF.

A single count supports this clone. The chain is built from TRBV7-9 and TRBJ2-1; TRBD2 matches 7 bases. The germline V gene has CDR1 SEHNR and CDR2 FQNEAQ (reference sequence). The CDR3 covers 14 residues. V shed 1 base and J 7 bases; nucleotides not matched to a gene: 4. This CDR3 reads CASSLGLAVNEQFF. CDR3 coding DNA: TGTGCCAGCAGCTTAGGCCTAGCGGTTAATGAGCAGTTCTTC.

The rearrangement joins TRBV3-1 (or the pseudogene TRBV3-2) to TRBJ1-5; 7 bases map to TRBD1. The CDR3 is 15 amino acids. The V gene's germline CDR1 is LGHDT and CDR2 YNNKEL (reference sequence). V shed 6 bases and J 0 bases; nucleotides not matched to a gene: 5. CDR3 loop: CASSPGGDSNQPQHF. Here the CDR3 DNA reads TGTGCCAGCAGTCCAGGGGGAGATAGCAATCAGCCCCAGCATTTT.

The rearrangement joins TRBV28 to TRBJ1-2; 12 bases map to TRBD1. V lost 6 bases, J lost 1 base, and 12 bases stayed unmatched. Germline CDR1 and CDR2: MDHEN and SYDVKM. This CDR3 has 18 amino acids. The CDR3 sequence is CASRTNPGTGGFNYGYTF. The CDR3 nucleotides read TGTGCCAGCAGGACTAACCCCGGGACAGGGGGCTTTAACTATGGCTACACCTTC.

This chain joins TRBV19 and TRBJ1-1; a weak D match, TRBD1 (6 bases). The CDR3 contains 16 residues. The V gene lost 4 bases and the J gene lost 2 bases, with 17 bases spanning the gap. Germline lookup yields CDR1 LNHDA and CDR2 SQIVND (reference sequence). The CDR3 is CASSNPREGGNTEAFF. The CDR3, as DNA: TGTGCCAGTAGTAATCCTCGCGAAGGGGGAAACACTGAAGCTTTCTTT.

The chain uses TRBV11-2 and TRBJ1-2, with 8 bases identical to TRBD1. V gave up 2 bases and J gave up 2 bases; unmatched junction bases: 7. Germline V gene data show CDR1 as SGHAT and CDR2 as FQNNGV. This CDR3 region has 16 residues. For the CDR3, the DNA is TGTGCCAGCAGCTTATCCGGACAGGGCCAAAACTATGGCTACACCTTC. Amino acid sequence: CASSLSGQGQNYGYTF.

The chain joins TRBV15 to TRBJ2-7, with a possible D match to TRBD1 (5 bases). CDR3 length: 14 amino acids. Between the trimmed V and J ends, which lost 4 bases and 6 bases, there was a span of 16 bases. Germline V gene data show CDR1 as LNHNV and CDR2 as YYDKDF (reference sequence). The CDR3 is CATSTDAKGFEQYF. Here the CDR3 DNA reads TGTGCCACCAGCACGGACGCGAAGGGGTTCGAGCAGTACTTC.